This T cell receptor beta chain originates from a study of cytomegalovirus exposure and HLA in healthy donors listed by TCRdb under 2017. Broadly, across the study: According to a later analysis, the 120 validation repertoires were produced on the same platform as the 600 to 850 repertoires of the first cohort. The study aimed to test whether signatures of past pathogen exposure could be identified by cataloging public T cell receptors. In addition to the first cohort of 500 to 850 subjects, a separate validation cohort of some 120 different subjects was used. High-throughput TCR immunosequencing, statistical association of individual TCRs with disease status, and machine learning were combined to predict cytomegalovirus infection status. General conclusions and limits of the study: A few of the identified cytomegalovirus-associated TCR beta chains were confirmed in vitro to be specific for cytomegalovirus antigens. The study listed 150 to 200 TCR beta chains as associated with cytomegalovirus. Most TCR sequences were observed very rarely across donors, whereas some public TCRs were present in many individuals. According to the authors, the approach could potentially be generalized to other disease states and immunological phenotypes. A later analysis found that TCRs clustered in the first cohort also tended to co-occur in the 120 or so validation repertoires, with 94% of cluster scores above 0. The classifier was reported to diagnose cytomegalovirus status with high specificity and sensitivity in both the original and validation cohorts. The validation cohort had no HLA typing available for a later analysis, so co-occurrence within that cohort was assessed over all 120 or so repertoires.

A word on this clone: Its antigen has not been determined. Per-nucleotide qualities are absent, and no much larger clonotype sits a single base away.

The library was made by the immunoSEQ multiplex PCR assay. Per the original workflow: A statistical classification framework was built for diagnosing cytomegalovirus status from the catalog of TCR beta chain sequences. What TCRdb holds here is the immuneACCESS table cut down to in-frame rearrangements. Part of the clones is not present; checked against another copy, under half of the missing clones reflect an unresolved V gene, and the others are unexplained. For V, J and clone size, that table is used; D and trimming come from the DNA. The sample table shows approximately 150,000 clones, and 84% are seen once. Roughly a tenth of the sample is in the top ten clones. CDR1 and CDR2, per the germline V gene, are MNHNS and SASEGT. V loses 4 bases, J loses 0 bases, and the germline ends lie 10 bases apart. From the cysteine through the phenylalanine, the CDR3 covers 15 amino acids. The sequence is cut down to CDR3 DNA, 45 bases in frame from base 1.

The donors were included in the validation cohort of some 110 subjects, a group kept apart from the roughly 680-subject first cohort. The sequencing input was PBMCs. This clonotype was obtained from a man aged 30 to 45 in good health and CMV-seropositive. The chain uses TRBV6-1 and TRBJ2-1, and the D gene may be TRBD2, 6 bases matching. The sequence in DNA is TGTGCCAGCAGTGTACGGGAGAGCTCCTACAATGAGCAGTTCTTC. The translation is CASSVRESSYNEQFF.